The clone carrying this T cell receptor (beta chain) was picked up a small number of times. Its specificity is not known. The CDR3 runs 14 residues. V shed 4 bases and J 7 bases; nucleotides not matched to a gene: 6. Germline CDR1 is MDHEN and CDR2 is SYDVKM. The data were taken from a study of beta chain features in type 1 diabetes. Study conclusions and caveats: Type 1 diabetes patients had moderately but significantly shorter TCRB CDR3s in all four CD4+ subsets.

Expressed TCRB transcripts got sequenced, as all isolated RNA was reverse transcribed. Sequencing used immunoSEQ multiplex PCR; TCRdb keeps in-frame clones, though not all of them. This sample has hundreds of thousands of clones, with over 11% found just once. Sequenced: naive CD4+ T cells from blood. The rearrangement uses TRBV28 and TRBJ1-2, with 10 bases lining up with TRBD1. The TCR sequence derives from a man aged 18 to 35 with type 1 diabetes. CDR3 sequence reads: CASSSGQGGVGYTF. CDR3 bases: TGTGCCAGCAGTTCCGGACAGGGGGGTGTTGGCTACACCTTC.